A selection of T cell receptor beta chains follows, all from one sample in a study of Graves' ophthalmopathy and Graves' hyperthyroidism. TCRdb re-called the multiplex PCR reads through MiXCR, storing one row per CDR3 protein. This sample yields 650,000 to 900,000 distinct CDR3 sequences, of which 40% are seen a single time; about 40% belongs to the top ten. The sample comprised peripheral blood. The receptors were gathered from an adult man with Graves' ophthalmopathy. CDR3s leave out the opening cysteine and the closing phenylalanine or tryptophan.

12,TRBJ1-3,TRBV10-3,ATRTGSTGNTIY
11,TRBJ2-7,TRBV6-1,ASSELWADEQY
11,TRBJ2-7,TRBV20-1,SARKGGSYEQY
13,TRBJ1-3,TRBV9,ASSIEDRSENTIY
17,TRBJ1-5,TRBV19,ASTPRGYGGTVSNQPQH
11,TRBJ1-1,TRBV10-3,AISEPGTGMAF
12,TRBJ1-6,TRBV10-1,ASSSRTPQSPLH
11,TRBJ2-2,TRBV15,ATSRVPRGELF
14,TRBJ1-2,TRBV19,ASSEPGQGAGRGYT
14,TRBJ2-5,TRBV7-9,ASSVEDGWYQETQY
11,TRBJ2-7,TRBV29-1,SYGLAGDYEQY
13,TRBJ1-4,TRBV2,ASSDRTGGEEKLF
12,TRBJ1-2,TRBV2,ASFTSGDYCGYT
12,TRBJ1-2,TRBV5-6,ASSLKDGFIGYT
10,TRBJ1-1,TRBV3-1,ASSPELVGAF
13,TRBJ2-7,TRBV12-3/TRBV12-4,ASSFSGPSVYEQY
11,TRBJ1-1,TRBV6-1,ACSLGQWTSAF
13,TRBJ2-2,TRBV7-8,ASSLPGQYTGELF
11,TRBJ1-1,TRBV7-9,ASSSGGATEAF
14,TRBJ2-7,TRBV24-1,ATSDTGQGSSWEQY
12,TRBJ1-6,TRBV7-9,ASSPRQANSPLH
9,TRBJ2-7,TRBV29-1,SLATNYEQY
12,TRBJ2-7,TRBV4-2,ASSQGQGDYEQY
11,TRBJ1-4,TRBV10-3,AISEGFNEKLF
14,TRBJ2-2,TRBV15,ATSSVGRVGTGELF
10,TRBJ1-1,TRBV9,ASSQGFGEAF
13,TRBJ1-2,TRBV25-1,ASSDSGHLNYGYT
11,TRBJ2-7,TRBV7-9,ASSLGTGREQY
12,TRBJ1-4,TRBV7-2,ASSRGRANEKLF
10,TRBJ1-2,TRBV20-1,SARDRVVGYT
12,TRBJ1-4,TRBV5-6,ASSFSGVGEKLF
15,TRBJ1-2,TRBV25-1,ASSLYRKGQGDYGYT
12,TRBJ1-5,TRBV12-3/TRBV12-4,ASSALSPGQPQH
12,TRBJ1-3,TRBV7-9,ASSFGRQGNTIY
12,TRBJ2-2,TRBV29-1,SADRGHLGGELF
12,TRBJ2-2,TRBV7-9,ASSVDMGTGELF
12,TRBJ2-5,TRBV12-3/TRBV12-4,ASTGAGVGETQY
17,TRBJ1-5,TRBV24-1,ASSSRGQGLSGLRQPQH
12,TRBJ1-1,TRBV7-9,ASSLGRVDTEAF
13,TRBJ1-5,TRBV12-3/TRBV12-4,ASSQDYGSNQPQH
11,TRBJ1-1,TRBV4-1,ASSQVASSEAF
12,TRBJ1-2,TRBV4-1,ASSQLGQVLGYT
12,TRBJ2-5,TRBV9,ASSVAGAEETQY
12,TRBJ1-4,TRBV7-2,ASRIGTENEKLF
9,TRBJ1-1,TRBV14,ASSHGVRAF
11,TRBJ1-2,TRBV5-1,ASSLEAGTGYT
13,TRBJ1-6,TRBV7-9,ASSLAGPRSSPLH
12,TRBJ1-2,TRBV25-1,ASTDDDRIFGYT
10,TRBJ1-1,TRBV29-1,SVVGPDTEAF
11,TRBJ2-5,TRBV10-3,AIRGEYQETQY
12,TRBJ2-5,TRBV7-2,ASSYGGDQETQY
9,TRBJ1-2,TRBV29-1,SVRESYGYT
13,TRBJ1-2,TRBV2,ASSGLVTPNYGYT
11,TRBJ1-1,TRBV2,ASSQGQRTRVF
11,TRBJ1-5,TRBV7-9,ASSFGNNQPQH
11,TRBJ2-7,TRBV7-9,ASSLGQGDEQY
9,TRBJ2-3,TRBV2,ATWSVDTQY